The 19 T cell receptor beta chains below all came from one sample that was sequenced in a study of shared clonotypes between healthy human individuals. TCRdb's table, derived via immunoSEQ multiplex PCR, lists solely in-frame clones and lacks some. There are 550,000 to 850,000 clones in the sample; 72% occur only once, and around 1.8% lies in the top ten. Sequencing was performed on memory CD4+ T cells sorted from blood. Regarding subset: CD45RA-negative fraction. These receptors originate from a woman aged 30 to 39 in good health.

This rearrangement joins TRBV10-3 to TRBJ1-2, with 8 bases lining up with TRBD1. The V and J ends lost 5 bases and 6 bases, in that order; junction bases with no gene match: 5. This CDR3 is built from 13 residues. The V gene's germline CDR1 is ENHRY and CDR2 SYGVKD. This chain's CDR3 is CAISRTGMDGYTF. The CDR3 region has the DNA TGTGCCATCAGTAGGACAGGGATGGATGGCTACACCTTC.

This clone turned up a few times. The chain couples TRBV7-8 to TRBJ2-7; 12 nucleotides agree with TRBD2. Looked up from germline, CDR1 is SGHVS and CDR2 is FQNEAQ. CDR3 length equals 12 residues. The V and J ends lost 8 bases and 6 bases, in that order; junction bases with no gene match: 2. CDR3 amino acids: CASGLAGSEQYF. For the CDR3, the DNA is TGTGCCAGCGGACTAGCGGGAAGCGAGCAGTACTTC. Based on the CDR3 plus reference TRBV7-8 and TRBJ2-7, the full variable domain is GAGVSQSPRYKVAKRGQDVALRCDPISGHVSLFWYQQALGQGPEFLTYFQNEAQLDKSGLPSDRFFAERPEGSVSTLKIQRTQQEDSAVYLCASGLAGSEQYFGPGTRLTVT.

In this sample, this clone turned up a few times. The chain is built from TRBV2 and TRBJ2-2; the match to TRBD2 covers 10 bases. Trimming removed 5 bases from V and 5 bases from J; junction bases left unmatched: 11. The CDR3 totals 17 residues. Germline assignment: CDR1 SNHLY and CDR2 FYNNEI. CDR3 residues: CASSQSSGLAITGELFF. The CDR3 nucleotides are TGTGCCAGCAGTCAATCCTCGGGACTAGCGATTACCGGGGAGCTGTTTTTT.

With respect to this clone: Other DNA sequences from this sample encode an identical CDR3 as well. The gene calls are TRBV28 and TRBJ1-5; D is uncertain. This CDR3 region has 13 residues. Germline V gene sequence: CDR1 MDHEN, CDR2 SYDVKM. V lost 5 bases to trimming and J lost 0 bases, with 5 bases between them. The CDR3 loop reads CASSLDSNQPQHF. The CDR3 nucleotides read TGTGCCAGCAGTCTAGATAGCAATCAGCCCCAGCATTTT.

This clone was seen repeatedly, ten times or more. This chain connects TRBV7-2 to TRBJ2-3, with D hard to call. The germline V and J ends were trimmed by 3 bases and 1 base, with 14 bases remaining between them. Looked up from germline, CDR1 is SGHTA and CDR2 is FQGNSA. The CDR3 length is 16 residues. The CDR3 region has the DNA TGTGCCAGCAGCTTCGGGCACAGCTCTGGCACAGATACGCAGTATTTT. Residues: CASSFGHSSGTDTQYF.

J is TRBJ2-3 and V is TRBV2; D ambiguous. The germline V gene has CDR1 SNHLY and CDR2 FYNNEI. The CDR3 consists of 15 residues. V was shortened by 7 bases and J by 1 base, with 15 bases between the two germline ends. The CDR3 protein is CASKPTRYRTDTQYF. The DNA for the CDR3 is TGTGCCAGCAAACCCACACGCTACCGCACAGATACGCAGTATTTT.

Points on this clone: Other DNA sequences in this sample translate to the same CDR3. The chain combines TRBV6-1 with TRBJ1-4, with TRBD1 matching over 9 bases. The CDR3 has 13 residues. Germline CDR1 is MNHNS and CDR2 is SASEGT. V lost 5 bases, J lost 6 bases, and 1 base stayed unmatched. The CDR3 DNA follows: TGTGCCAGCAGTCGGGACAGGGATGAAAAACTGTTTTTT. Translation: CASSRDRDEKLFF.

The rearrangement uses TRBV28 and TRBJ2-3; 7 bases match TRBD2. This CDR3 spans 17 amino acids. Germline values: CDR1 MDHEN, CDR2 SYDVKM. With 3 bases clipped from V and 0 bases from J, the junction kept 9 bases outside the gene matches. CDR3 nucleotides: TGTGCCAGCAGTTTTTGGCAGCGGGGTATTAGCACAGATACGCAGTATTTT. It encodes CASSFWQRGISTDTQYF.

The sample holds many counts of this clone. The rearrangement uses TRBV28 and TRBJ1-1, with D hard to call. The CDR3 covers 12 residues. The V end lost 2 bases, the J end lost 11 bases, and 12 bases lay between the germline ends. Germline V gene data show CDR1 as MDHEN and CDR2 as SYDVKM. The CDR3 loop is CASSLERTEAFF. The CDR3 DNA is TGTGCCAGCAGTTTAGAAAGGACCGAGGCTTTCTTT.

This chain links TRBV19 with TRBJ2-2; TRBD2 aligns across 8 bases. There are 15 residues in the CDR3. J was trimmed by 3 bases and V by 7 bases; bases with no gene match: 7. The V gene's germline CDR1 is LNHDA and CDR2 SQIVND (reference sequence). CDR3 DNA sequence: TGTGCCAGTAAATCGGGGGGGTCCTACACCGGGGAGCTGTTTTTT. Encoded protein: CASKSGGSYTGELFF. Using reference TRBV19 and TRBJ2-2 for the parts outside the CDR3, the full variable domain is DGGITQSPKYLFRKEGQNVTLSCEQNLNHDAMYWYRQDPGQGLRLIYYSQIVNDFQKGDIAEGYSVSREKKESFPLTVTSAQKNPTAFYLCASKSGGSYTGELFFGEGSRLTVL.

The chain recombines TRBV7-2 with TRBJ2-7; D might be TRBD2 (6 bases). The CDR3 loop spans 15 amino acids. Germline V gene lookup returns CDR1 SGHTA and CDR2 FQGNSA. V was cut by 5 bases and J by 7 bases, with 21 bases left in between. The CDR3 coding sequence is TGTGCCAGCAGCGGGCCACGGTCCGGGAGTAGGGAGCAGTACTTC. Amino acid sequence: CASSGPRSGSREQYF.

This clone was observed many times. The chain has TRBV25-1 and TRBJ2-6; D remains ambiguous. CDR3 length equals 12 residues. In germline, CDR1 is MGHDK, CDR2 SYGVNS. The V end was cut by 4 bases, the J end by 2 bases, with 0 bases between. DNA of the CDR3: TGTGCCAGCAGTGCTGGGGCCAACGTCCTGACTTTC. Translated, it gives CASSAGANVLTF.

The chain uses TRBV5-1 and TRBJ2-7, with D perhaps TRBD2 (5 bases). Germline loops: CDR1 SGHRS, CDR2 YFSETQ. The CDR3 spans 14 residues. V shed 0 bases and J shed 7 bases, with 14 bases lying between them. The CDR3 DNA reads as TGCGCCAGCAGCTTGGTAATGGGAGAAGGGGAGCAGTACTTC. It codes for CASSLVMGEGEQYF.

The J gene is TRBJ2-1, the V gene TRBV7-3; D gene unclear. From germline, CDR1 is SGHTA and CDR2 FQGTGA. The ends were cut back, 6 bases at V and 2 bases at J, with 8 bases in the middle. The CDR3 spans 13 residues. The CDR3 region is CASSTDPYNEQFF. In nucleotides, the CDR3 is TGTGCCAGCAGTACAGACCCCTACAATGAGCAGTTCTTC.

A remark on this clone: Other DNA sequences in this specimen translate into the identical CDR3. The genes are TRBV6-5 and TRBJ1-1; D is unresolved. This CDR3 region has 13 residues. Germline V CDR1 and CDR2: MNHEY, SVGAGI. V was trimmed by 0 bases and J by 6 bases, leaving 8 bases between them. The CDR3 bases are TGTGCCAGCAGTTACTCGCGAGGCGCTGAAGCTTTCTTT. Protein sequence: CASSYSRGAEAFF.

V is TRBV9 and J is TRBJ2-3; 9 bases are shared with TRBD2. J gave up 6 bases and V 4 bases, and 12 bases lay outside the gene matches. CDR3 size: 16 residues. The germline CDR1 and CDR2 sequences are SGDLS and YYNGEE. CDR3 coding DNA: TGTGCCAGCAGCCCCCCGGGAATAGCGGGAGTGGATACGCAGTATTTT. Protein sequence: CASSPPGIAGVDTQYF.

The chain uses TRBV5-6 and TRBJ2-5; TRBD2 is a possible D gene (6 bases). Looked up from germline, CDR1 is SGHDT and CDR2 is YYEEEE. The CDR3 has 15 residues. The V and J ends lost 0 bases and 2 bases respectively, with 11 bases between them. CDR3 bases: TGTGCCAGCAGCTTGGAGGGAGGTTGGCAAGAGACCCAGTACTTC. As protein: CASSLEGGWQETQYF.

This clone occurred a few times. The rearrangement uses TRBV6-1 and TRBJ1-1, with no clear D. The germline V and J ends were trimmed by 7 bases and 4 bases, with 7 bases remaining between them. Germline V gene data show CDR1 as MNHNS and CDR2 as SASEGT. The CDR3 extends over 11 amino acids. As DNA, the CDR3 is TGTGCCAGCAATAACAGCACTGAAGCTTTCTTT. It specifies CASNNSTEAFF.

The V call is TRBV11-2, the J call TRBJ2-7, with a weak D call TRBD2 (6 bases). The CDR3 runs 14 residues. V lost 2 bases and J lost 3, with 11 bases in between. Germline V gives CDR1 SGHAT, CDR2 FQNNGV. The CDR3, as DNA: TGTGCCAGCAGCTTAATCCCGGGGGACTACGAGCAGTACTTC. It yields the protein CASSLIPGDYEQYF.